What follows are 28 T cell receptor beta chains derived from one specimen sequenced in a study of chemoradiotherapy in HPV16-positive cancers. The data were produced by immunoSEQ multiplex PCR, yet TCRdb's version contains in-frame clones alone and is incomplete. The table records fewer than 20,000 clones, 75% to 80% of them present only once. Sample collection occurred from a patient who underwent chemoradiotherapy. These receptors all stem from a human donor with HPV-associated anogenital cancer.

The chain has TRBV16 and TRBJ1-4; no clear D gene. The CDR3 sequence is 13 residues long. The germline V gene encodes CDR1 KGHSY and CDR2 FQNENV. Trimming pared 3 bases from V and 2 bases from J, leaving 4 bases between. Written as DNA, the CDR3 is TGTGCCAGCAGCCAGCAGACTAATGAAAAACTGTTTTTT. Amino acids: CASSQQTNEKLFF.

The chain combines TRBV7-8 with TRBJ2-2; D perhaps matches TRBD1 (6 bases). V dropped 2 bases and J dropped 1 base, with 11 bases sitting between them. CDR1 SGHVS and CDR2 FQNEAQ come from the germline V gene. The CDR3 runs to 16 residues. CDR3 DNA: TGTGCCAGCAGCTTACCTCTGACAGGGAACACCGGGGAGCTGTTTTTT. Protein product: CASSLPLTGNTGELFF.

The chain is built from TRBV7-3 and TRBJ2-3; D might be TRBD1 or TRBD2, each matching 5 bases. Germline values: CDR1 SGHTA, CDR2 FQGTGA. The CDR3 has 15 residues. V lost 3 bases, J lost 0 bases, and 10 bases lay in between. The CDR3 protein is CASSFGALSTDTQYF. The CDR3 DNA is TGTGCCAGCAGCTTCGGGGCCCTGAGCACAGATACGCAGTATTTT.

The rearrangement joins TRBV11-1 to TRBJ2-3, with TRBD2 identical over 11 bases. Germline assignment: CDR1 SGHAT and CDR2 FQDESV (reference sequence). The CDR3 sequence is 13 residues long. The J segment lost 4 bases and the V segment lost 6 bases, leaving 0 bases of the junction unmatched. CDR3 nucleotide sequence: TGTGCCAGCAGTAGCGGGGGGGCAGATACGCAGTATTTT. Protein: CASSSGGADTQYF.

The gene calls are TRBV29-1 and TRBJ2-6; tentative D call: TRBD2 (7 bases). CDR1 is SQVTM, CDR2 ANQGSEA, per germline. V was cut by 5 bases and J by 3 bases, with 11 bases left in between. This CDR3 comprises 14 residues. CDR3 residues: CSVLRGGGANVLTF. The DNA of the CDR3 is TGCAGCGTTTTGAGGGGGGGTGGGGCCAACGTCCTGACTTTC.

The CDR3 region has the DNA TGTGCCAGCAGCGTAGTATCCCAAGCAGGGCATGGCTACACCTTC. Translated, it gives CASSVVSQAGHGYTF. V is TRBV9 and J is TRBJ1-2; a possible D gene is TRBD1 (5 bases). The CDR3 has 15 residues. With 0 bases removed from V and 6 bases from J, the gap between germline ends came to 15 bases. Germline V gives CDR1 SGDLS, CDR2 YYNGEE.

The count of this clone is one. The chain joins TRBV11-2 to TRBJ1-5; no clear D. The ends were cut back, 5 bases at V and 4 bases at J, with 9 bases in the middle. The germline CDR1 and CDR2 sequences are SGHAT and FQNNGV. CDR3 length equals 13 residues. CDR3 sequence (DNA): TGTGCCAGCAGCCAAGGCGGAAATCAGCCCCAGCATTTT. Amino acids: CASSQGGNQPQHF.

The chain joins TRBV11-2 to TRBJ1-5; D is ambiguous. V was pared by 0 bases and J by 7 bases, with 7 bases between. CDR3 length: 13 residues. Germline V gene lookup returns CDR1 SGHAT and CDR2 FQNNGV. The CDR3 sequence: CASSLDREQPQHF. The CDR3 bases are TGTGCCAGCAGCTTAGATCGGGAACAGCCCCAGCATTTT.

This clone came up a few times. This chain links TRBV7-3 with TRBJ1-2, with D unclear. The length of the CDR3 is 13 residues. CDR1 and CDR2 from the germline V gene are SGHTA and FQGTGA. Trimming took off 0 bases at V and 8 bases at J, with 10 bases between the two ends. CDR3 sequence (DNA): TGTGCCAGCAGCTTAACGGAGAGTTCAGGCTACACCTTC. Its translation: CASSLTESSGYTF.

V and J are TRBV28 and TRBJ1-4; TRBD1 matches at 7 bases. The junction had 8 bases not matched to a gene; V was cut back by 4 bases and J by 6 bases. The CDR3 totals 15 residues. Germline CDR1 is MDHEN and CDR2 is SYDVKM. As DNA, the CDR3 is TGTGCCAGCAGTTCCATCCAGGGGGGGGATGAAAAACTGTTTTTT. Its protein is CASSSIQGGDEKLFF. The complete variable domain, with remaining parts taken from reference TRBV28 and TRBJ1-4, reads DVKVTQSSRYLVKRTGEKVFLECVQDMDHENMFWYRQDPGLGLRLIYFSYDVKMKEKGDIPEGYSVSREKKERFSLILESASTNQTSMYLCASSSIQGGDEKLFFGSGTQLSVL.

V and J are TRBV29-1 and TRBJ2-7; D is possibly TRBD1 (6 bases). V was shortened by 2 bases and J by 6 bases, with 20 bases between the two germline ends. Per germline, CDR1 SQVTM and CDR2 ANQGSEA. This CDR3 spans 15 amino acids. CDR3 protein: CSVESGTGTKGEQYF. The CDR3 DNA is TGCAGCGTTGAATCCGGGACCGGGACAAAGGGCGAGCAGTACTTC.

This chain joins TRBV28 and TRBJ2-6, with 10 bases identical to TRBD1. With 7 bases clipped from V and 0 bases from J, the junction kept 9 bases outside the gene matches. The V gene's germline CDR1 is MDHEN and CDR2 SYDVKM. The CDR3 is 18 amino acids. CDR3 protein: CASTLWGQGYSGANVLTF. The CDR3, as DNA: TGTGCCAGCACCTTGTGGGGACAGGGGTACTCTGGGGCCAACGTCCTGACTTTC.

The chain is built from TRBV6-6 and TRBJ1-2; 9 positions match TRBD1. Per germline, CDR1 MNHNY and CDR2 SVGAGI (reference sequence). This CDR3 is built from 14 residues. V shed 4 bases, J shed 8 bases, and the junction held 8 bases outside the gene matches. In nucleotides, the CDR3 is TGTGCCAGCAGTTCACTCACAGGGGGCGCCGGCTACACCTTC. Translated: CASSSLTGGAGYTF.

This clone was seen a handful of times. The chain has TRBV20-1 and TRBJ2-3; D uncertain. Germline values: CDR1 DFQATT, CDR2 SNEGSKA (reference sequence). V lost 3 bases to trimming and J lost 2 bases, with 3 bases between them. The CDR3 has 11 residues. CDR3 amino acids: CSASLTDTQYF. The CDR3 coding sequence is TGCAGTGCTAGCCTCACAGATACGCAGTATTTT.

This chain uses TRBV27 with TRBJ1-3; D gene uncertain. V was cut by 5 bases and J by 2 bases, with 10 bases left in between. The CDR3 sequence is 14 residues long. Per the germline V gene, CDR1 is MNHEY and CDR2 is SMNVEV (reference sequence). Here the CDR3 reads CASSTRRTGNTIYF. In DNA form, the CDR3 reads TGTGCCAGCAGTACCAGACGGACTGGAAACACCATATATTTT.

The J gene is TRBJ2-5, the V gene TRBV27, with a weak D call TRBD1 (6 bases). Germline CDR1 is MNHEY and CDR2 is SMNVEV (reference sequence). The CDR3 is 15 amino acids. The ends were cut back, 5 bases at V and 2 bases at J, with 15 bases in the middle. The CDR3 region is CASSRYPGQQETQYF. The CDR3 DNA follows: TGTGCCAGCAGTCGCTACCCAGGACAGCAAGAGACCCAGTACTTC.

The V call is TRBV30, the J call TRBJ1-2; no definite D call. Deletions cut 4 bases from V and 8 bases from J, with 17 bases between. This CDR3 contains 13 residues. CDR1 GTSNPN and CDR2 SVGIG come from the germline V gene (reference sequence). In DNA form, the CDR3 reads TGTGCCTGGACCAGGACCGCTGAAAAGGGCTACACCTTC. As protein: CAWTRTAEKGYTF.

The chain has TRBV18 and TRBJ2-3; 8 bases line up with TRBD2. This CDR3 comprises 14 residues. The V and J ends lost 3 bases and 2 bases, in that order; junction bases with no gene match: 1. Per germline, CDR1 KGHSH and CDR2 LQKENI. In DNA, the CDR3 is TGTGCCAGCTCACCGGGACTAGACACAGATACGCAGTATTTT. Encoded protein: CASSPGLDTDTQYF.

This clone has a single count. This chain joins TRBV28 and TRBJ1-2; D unclear. Germline V lookup: CDR1 MDHEN, CDR2 SYDVKM. Trimming removed 5 bases from V and 2 bases from J, with 6 bases in between. This CDR3 has 12 residues. The CDR3 here is CASSRRNYGYTF. CDR3 nucleotide sequence: TGTGCCAGCAGTCGGAGGAACTATGGCTACACCTTC.

This clone was seen a handful of times. The rearrangement uses TRBV7-3 and TRBJ1-2; 9 bases fit TRBD1. The CDR3 runs to 14 residues. Trimming at V came to 6 bases and at J to 8 bases, leaving 10 bases not matched to a gene. Germline values: CDR1 SGHTA, CDR2 FQGTGA. The CDR3: CASSLQGAVGGYTF. CDR3 DNA sequence: TGTGCCAGCAGTTTACAGGGGGCAGTAGGAGGCTACACCTTC.

The DNA for the CDR3 is TGTGCCAGCAGCTTGCGTCATCTCACCGGGGAGCTGTTTTTT. Translating it yields CASSLRHLTGELFF. The rearrangement joins TRBV5-6 to TRBJ2-2; no clear D gene. The ends were cut back, 1 base at V and 4 bases at J, with 8 bases in the middle. The CDR3 has 14 residues. Germline CDR1 reads SGHDT; CDR2 reads YYEEEE.

The gene calls are TRBV29-1 and TRBJ1-5, with 7 bases identical to TRBD1. The CDR3 length is 14 residues. Germline CDR1 SQVTM, CDR2 ANQGSEA. J gave up 11 bases and V 0 bases, and 10 bases lay outside the gene matches. The CDR3 nucleotides read TGCAGCGTTGAAGATCGGGCAGGGGGTGAAGCCCAGCATTTT. This encodes CSVEDRAGGEAQHF. The whole variable domain, filled in from reference TRBV29-1 and TRBJ1-5, reads SAVISQKPSRDICQRGTSLTIQCQVDSQVTMMFWYRQQPGQSLTLIATANQGSEATYESGFVIDKFPISRPNLTFSTLTVSNMSPEDSSIYLCSVEDRAGGEAQHFGDGTRLSIL.

The CDR3 region has the DNA TGTGCCAGCAGTTACTCGCACCGAACAGCGGGTGAAAAACTGTTTTTT. This codes for CASSYSHRTAGEKLFF. This chain uses TRBV6-5 with TRBJ1-4; no firm D call. Trimming took 0 bases from V and 7 from J, leaving 15 bases between them. Germline CDR1 is MNHEY and CDR2 is SVGAGI. The CDR3 covers 16 residues.

This chain uses TRBV5-1 with TRBJ2-7; 8 nucleotides match TRBD1. The CDR3 is 14 amino acids. J was trimmed by 0 bases and V by 8 bases; bases with no gene match: 7. CDR1 and CDR2 (germline): SGHRS, YFSETQ. CDR3 DNA sequence: TGCGCCAGTAGAACCGGGACAGGCTCCTACGAGCAGTACTTC. Its translation: CASRTGTGSYEQYF.

The chain joins TRBV28 to TRBJ1-2; D gene uncertain. CDR3 length: 11 amino acids. Per the germline V gene, CDR1 is MDHEN and CDR2 is SYDVKM. Trimming cost V 5 bases and J 7 bases, with 8 bases left between them. CDR3 sequence: CASSAQGGYTF. CDR3 coding DNA: TGTGCCAGCAGTGCACAAGGTGGCTACACCTTC.

This chain links TRBV2 with TRBJ1-6; no clear D gene. The V end lost 1 base, the J end lost 13 bases, and 11 bases lay between the germline ends. Germline CDR1 is SNHLY and CDR2 is FYNNEI. The CDR3 is 13 amino acids. The CDR3 loop is CASSEEAQDPLHF. For the CDR3, the DNA is TGTGCCAGCAGTGAAGAGGCCCAGGATCCCCTCCACTTT.

This clone was observed once. V usage is TRBV7-9 and J usage is TRBJ1-6; D is perhaps TRBD1 (5 bases). V was trimmed by 6 bases and J by 4 bases, leaving 22 bases between them. This CDR3 comprises 18 residues. CDR1 SEHNR and CDR2 FQNEAQ come from the germline V gene (reference sequence). The CDR3 is CASSRDGRPARYNSPLHF. The CDR3 nucleotides read TGTGCCAGCAGTCGGGACGGCAGACCTGCAAGATATAATTCACCCCTCCACTTT.

The chain is built from TRBV6-5 and TRBJ2-3, with D possibly being TRBD1 or TRBD2 (6 bases each). Looked up from germline, CDR1 is MNHEY and CDR2 is SVGAGI. The germline V and J ends were trimmed by 6 bases and 14 bases, with 15 bases remaining between them. The CDR3 extends over 11 amino acids. This CDR3 reads CASSQGTDTYF. The CDR3 nucleotides read TGTGCCAGCAGCCAGGGGACTGATACGTATTTT.